This T cell receptor beta chain came from a study of T cell changes during pregnancy in multiple sclerosis. Only in-frame clones appear in the TCRdb table, and some are missing; sequencing was by immunoSEQ multiplex PCR. This sample has 20,000 to 30,000 clones, with about 88% found just once. The germline V gene encodes CDR1 SGHTS and CDR2 YDEGEE. Germline trimming cut 4 bases from V and 5 bases from J; bases unmatched to any gene: 10. The CDR3 is 15 residues long. The sequence came from a female donor with multiple sclerosis, enrolled in a pregnancy study. The gene calls are TRBV5-8 and TRBJ2-5; TRBD2 matches 8 bases. The sequences come from CD8+ T cells from peripheral blood mononuclear cells, collected in the second trimester of pregnancy. CDR3 loop: CASSPGTSNMETQYF. CDR3 DNA: TGTGCCAGCAGCCCGGGGACTAGTAATATGGAGACCCAGTACTTC.